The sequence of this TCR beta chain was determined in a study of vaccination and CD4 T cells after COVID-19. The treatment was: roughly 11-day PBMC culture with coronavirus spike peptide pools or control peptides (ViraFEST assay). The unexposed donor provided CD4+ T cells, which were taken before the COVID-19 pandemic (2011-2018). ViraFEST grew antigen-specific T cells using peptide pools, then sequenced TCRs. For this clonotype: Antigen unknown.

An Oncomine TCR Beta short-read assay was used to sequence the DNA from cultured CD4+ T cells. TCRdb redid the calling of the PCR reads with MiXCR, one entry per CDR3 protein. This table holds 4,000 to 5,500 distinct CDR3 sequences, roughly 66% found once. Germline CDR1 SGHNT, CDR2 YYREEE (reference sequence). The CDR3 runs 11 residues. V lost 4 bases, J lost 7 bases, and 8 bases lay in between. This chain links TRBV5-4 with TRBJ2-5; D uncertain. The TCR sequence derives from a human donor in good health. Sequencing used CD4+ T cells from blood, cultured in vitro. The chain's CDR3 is CASSTDGTQYF. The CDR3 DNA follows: TGTGCCAGCAGCACGGACGGGACCCAGTACTTC.